This T cell receptor beta chain stems from a study of blood T cell repertoires in COVID-19. Study details: From T cells, B-cell-depleted T cells, or PBMCs came the material, which was cDNA or gDNA.

Original data processing: Nucleated cell counts were estimated from reference gene primer amplification. Sequencing used immunoSEQ multiplex PCR; TCRdb keeps in-frame clones, though not all of them. That table supplies the V and J calls and clone size; D and trimming were determined from the DNA. The table has around 190,000 clones, 76% seen once. All enrollees were roughly 18 to 89 years old and from about two dozen US areas. Participants were placed into cohorts based on the clinical history they reported. Germline CDR1 SQVTM, CDR2 ANQGSEA. The V segment lost 4 bases and the J segment 12 bases; nucleotides outside the gene matches: 16. This CDR3 is built from 15 residues.

The receptor was isolated from a woman aged 45-59 years with acute COVID-19. The specimen sequenced was PBMCs or T cells enriched from blood (not recorded which). V gene TRBV29-1 combines with J gene TRBJ2-3; 10 bases line up with TRBD1. The CDR3 DNA follows: TGCAGCGTTGGACCGACGGGGGGACAGGGGTTTTATCAGTATTTT. Its translation: CSVGPTGGQGFYQYF.